These 32 T cell receptor beta chains were all obtained from the same sample, sequenced in a study of blood T cell repertoires in COVID-19. Sequencing used immunoSEQ multiplex PCR; TCRdb keeps in-frame clones, though not all of them. The data contain 180,000 or so clones, over 80% of them singletons. Sequencing used PBMCs or T cells enriched from blood (not recorded which). The receptors come from a woman in her fifties or sixties who had recovered from COVID-19.

This clone was observed once. The chain combines TRBV7-2 with TRBJ2-7, with TRBD2 identical over 8 bases. The CDR3 contains 15 residues. The germline V gene has CDR1 SGHTA and CDR2 FQGNSA. The ends lost 2 bases at V and 7 bases at J; junction bases unmatched: 10. The DNA of the CDR3 is TGTGCCAGCAGCTTAAGCCGAGCGGGAGCAGGGGAGCAGTACTTC. It specifies CASSLSRAGAGEQYF.

The chain uses TRBV23-1 and TRBJ1-5; TRBD1 is a possible D gene (6 bases). TRBV23-1 is treated as an ORF (open reading frame) with a function not yet certain. The CDR3 runs to 17 residues. Trimming stripped 4 bases from V and 1 base from J, with 17 bases between. The CDR3 DNA sequence: TGCGCCAGCAGTCCTACGGGGGGGCAGGGAAGCAATCAGCCCCAGCATTTT. This gives the protein CASSPTGGQGSNQPQHF.

This clone has just one count. This chain joins TRBV29-1 and TRBJ2-2; D is ambiguous. Trimming shortened V by 6 bases and J by 1 base, and 12 bases separated the two germline ends. CDR3 length: 14 residues. Germline CDR1 is SQVTM and CDR2 is ANQGSEA. The CDR3 DNA reads TGCAGCGTGTTCACGGGTGGGAACACCGGGGAGCTGTTTTTT. Its translation: CSVFTGGNTGELFF.

V gene TRBV28 combines with J gene TRBJ2-7; 8 bases are a match to TRBD2. The CDR3 spans 15 residues. V lost 5 bases to trimming and J lost 0 bases; unmatched junction nucleotides: 6. The germline V gene has CDR1 MDHEN and CDR2 SYDVKM. The chain's CDR3 is CASSPSGSSSYEQYF. The CDR3 DNA sequence: TGTGCCAGCAGTCCTAGCGGGTCCAGCTCCTACGAGCAGTACTTC.

J is TRBJ1-1 and V is TRBV3-1 (or the pseudogene TRBV3-2); D unresolved. Between the trimmed V and J ends, which lost 4 bases and 3 bases, there was a span of 9 bases. The V gene's germline CDR1 is LGHDT and CDR2 YNNKEL (reference sequence). CDR3 length: 13 residues. CDR3 in amino acids: CASSLTSDTEAFF. The CDR3 nucleotides read TGTGCCAGCAGCCTGACATCAGACACTGAAGCTTTCTTT.

V is TRBV7-9 and J is TRBJ2-6; D unresolved. The CDR3 totals 19 residues. Between the trimmed V and J ends, which lost 1 base and 4 bases, there was a span of 20 bases. Germline V CDR1 and CDR2: SEHNR, FQNEAQ (reference sequence). The DNA for the CDR3 is TGTGCCAGCAGCTTAGGTTTCTTGGCAACCGCCGGGGGGGCCAACGTCCTGACTTTC. Translation: CASSLGFLATAGGANVLTF.

The genes are TRBV3-1 (or the pseudogene TRBV3-2) and TRBJ1-3, with 8 bases identical to TRBD1. After removal of 4 bases from V and 4 bases from J, the junction contained 0 bases not matched to a gene. The CDR3 consists of 13 residues. In germline, CDR1 is LGHDT, CDR2 YNNKEL (reference sequence). CDR3 sequence reads: CASSRTGGNTIYF. The CDR3 DNA reads TGTGCCAGCAGCCGGACAGGGGGAAACACCATATATTTT.

The chain is built from TRBV10-3 and TRBJ1-4; TRBD1 matches 9 bases. The CDR3 runs 16 residues. V shed 2 bases, J shed 6 bases, and the junction held 7 bases outside the gene matches. The germline CDR1 and CDR2 sequences are ENHRY and SYGVKD. The CDR3 DNA sequence: TGTGCCATCAGTGAGAACAGGGGGCGACGCGATGAAAAACTGTTTTTT. It yields the protein CAISENRGRRDEKLFF.

This chain joins TRBV6-6 and TRBJ2-4; tentatively, D is TRBD2 (5 bases). Looked up from germline, CDR1 is MNHNY and CDR2 is SVGAGI (reference sequence). The CDR3 extends over 16 amino acids. Deletions cut 4 bases from V and 1 base from J, with 14 bases between. The CDR3 loop is CASSSPPGLAKNIQYF. In nucleotides, the CDR3 is TGTGCCAGCAGTTCCCCACCCGGACTGGCCAAAAACATTCAGTACTTC.

The chain has TRBV7-9 and TRBJ1-6, with 9 positions matching TRBD1. Germline V gives CDR1 SEHNR, CDR2 FQNEAQ (reference sequence). Unmatched junction bases numbered 5, after V lost 4 bases and J lost 1 base. The CDR3 length is 17 residues. The CDR3 DNA reads as TGTGCCAGCAGCTGGCGGACAGGGGAGTCCTATAATTCACCCCTCCACTTT. This translates into CASSWRTGESYNSPLHF.

This chain connects TRBV4-2 to TRBJ1-1; TRBD1 is a possible D gene (5 bases). CDR1 is LGHNA, CDR2 YNFKEQ, per germline. This CDR3 region has 14 residues. V lost 1 base and J lost 5, with 11 bases in between. The CDR3 DNA reads as TGTGCCAGCAGCCAAGGGGGACTTGGGACTGAAGCTTTCTTT. Translation: CASSQGGLGTEAFF.

This sequence joins TRBV7-2 and TRBJ1-2, with TRBD1 matching over 9 bases. There are 14 residues in the CDR3. Germline V CDR1 and CDR2: SGHTA, FQGNSA. The V gene end was trimmed by 4 bases and the J gene end by 6 bases; junction bases not matched to a gene: 6. The CDR3 region is CASSSRDRVHGYTF. CDR3 in DNA: TGTGCCAGCAGCTCCCGGGACAGGGTTCATGGCTACACCTTC.

CDR3 sequence reads: CASSELTGSSTDTQYF. Here the CDR3 DNA reads TGTGCCAGCAGTGAACTAACAGGGTCTAGCACAGATACGCAGTATTTT. The chain links TRBV6-1 to TRBJ2-3; possibly TRBD1 for D (6 bases). The germline V gene encodes CDR1 MNHNS and CDR2 SASEGT. CDR3 length equals 16 residues. Trimming cost V 2 bases and J 0 bases, with 12 bases left between them.

V is TRBV6-5 and J is TRBJ2-2; no clear D. Trimming removed 8 bases from V and 5 bases from J, with 12 bases in between. CDR3 size: 13 residues. Germline lookup yields CDR1 MNHEY and CDR2 SVGAGI. Here the CDR3 DNA reads TGTGCCAGCGGCCCTACTAATACCGGGGAGCTGTTTTTT. It translates to CASGPTNTGELFF.

The rearrangement uses TRBV28 and TRBJ2-7; 11 bases align to TRBD2. Germline V gives CDR1 MDHEN, CDR2 SYDVKM. The CDR3 is 16 amino acids. V shed 5 bases, J shed 3 bases, and the junction held 9 bases outside the gene matches. CDR3 sequence: CASSLPRLAGGYEQYF. The CDR3 nucleotides read TGTGCCAGCAGTCTCCCCCGGCTAGCGGGAGGCTACGAGCAGTACTTC.

V usage is TRBV28 and J usage is TRBJ2-1; TRBD2 agrees at 7 bases. Germline V lookup: CDR1 MDHEN, CDR2 SYDVKM. With 2 bases clipped from V and 1 base from J, the junction kept 5 bases outside the gene matches. This CDR3 spans 16 amino acids. The CDR3 nucleotides are TGTGCCAGCAGTTTACGAACGGGACTATCCTACAATGAGCAGTTCTTC. Translated, it gives CASSLRTGLSYNEQFF.

This rearrangement joins TRBV12-5 to TRBJ1-3; D gene ambiguous. The CDR3 spans 13 residues. Germline V gives CDR1 LGHNT, CDR2 FRNRAP. Trimming shortened V by 3 bases and J by 0 bases, and 3 bases separated the two germline ends. The CDR3: CASGFNSGNTIYF. CDR3 DNA sequence: TGTGCTAGTGGTTTTAACTCTGGAAACACCATATATTTT.

The chain carries TRBV5-6 and TRBJ1-2; D is perhaps TRBD1 (6 bases). With 4 bases removed from V and 5 bases from J, the gap between germline ends came to 9 bases. CDR3 size: 12 residues. CDR1 and CDR2 from the germline V gene are SGHDT and YYEEEE. The DNA of the CDR3 is TGTGCCAGCAGCCCAGGACAGTATGGCTACACCTTC. This encodes CASSPGQYGYTF. Using reference TRBV5-6 and TRBJ1-2 for the parts outside the CDR3, the full variable domain is DAGVTQSPTHLIKTRGQQVTLRCSPKSGHDTVSWYQQALGQGPQFIFQYYEEEERQRGNFPDRFSGHQFPNYSSELNVNALLLGDSALYLCASSPGQYGYTFGSGTRLTVV.

The chain links TRBV3-1 (or the pseudogene TRBV3-2) to TRBJ2-1; a weak D match, TRBD2 (5 bases). Germline CDR1 is LGHDT and CDR2 is YNNKEL (reference sequence). Trimming cost V 4 bases and J 5 bases, with 9 bases left between them. This CDR3 is built from 13 residues. Written as DNA, the CDR3 is TGTGCCAGCAGCCGCCGGGGAGACAATGAGCAGTTCTTC. It codes for CASSRRGDNEQFF.

The chain has TRBV4-1 and TRBJ1-2; a weak D match, TRBD1 (6 bases). CDR3 length equals 16 residues. Germline values: CDR1 MGHRA, CDR2 YSYEKL. Trimming removed 4 bases from V and 3 bases from J, with 18 bases in between. CDR3 protein: CASSPWGAGEDYGYTF. Written as DNA, the CDR3 is TGCGCCAGCAGCCCCTGGGGAGCAGGGGAAGACTATGGCTACACCTTC.

The chain links TRBV28 to TRBJ1-3; the match to TRBD1 covers 9 bases. Germline assignment: CDR1 MDHEN and CDR2 SYDVKM. V lost 5 bases and J lost 6; bases outside the gene matches: 11. The CDR3 is 16 amino acids. The CDR3 sequence: CASSPVLTGGENTIYF. In DNA form, the CDR3 reads TGTGCCAGCAGTCCCGTTCTGACAGGGGGTGAAAACACCATATATTTT. The full variable domain, rest sourced from reference TRBV28 and TRBJ1-3, is DVKVTQSSRYLVKRTGEKVFLECVQDMDHENMFWYRQDPGLGLRLIYFSYDVKMKEKGDIPEGYSVSREKKERFSLILESASTNQTSMYLCASSPVLTGGENTIYFGEGSWLTVV.

The chain has TRBV28 and TRBJ2-1, with TRBD2 matching over 14 bases. CDR1 is MDHEN and CDR2 is SYDVKM in the germline V gene. With 6 bases clipped from V and 8 bases from J, the junction kept 6 bases outside the gene matches. The CDR3 runs to 15 residues. The CDR3 loop is CASSSGLAGAYEQFF. For the CDR3, the DNA is TGTGCCAGCAGCTCGGGACTAGCGGGAGCGTATGAGCAGTTCTTC.

This chain uses TRBV4-2 with TRBJ1-5; TRBD1 is a possible D gene (5 bases). Germline lookup yields CDR1 LGHNA and CDR2 YNFKEQ. CDR3 length: 17 residues. V was pared by 4 bases and J by 0 bases, with 16 bases between. Written as DNA, the CDR3 is TGTGCCAGCAGCCCAACTTCAGGGAAGGGTAGCAATCAGCCCCAGCATTTT. This translates into CASSPTSGKGSNQPQHF.

The gene calls are TRBV30 and TRBJ2-1; 11 bases align to TRBD2. The germline CDR1 and CDR2 sequences are GTSNPN and SVGIG (reference sequence). The CDR3 runs 12 residues. V lost 5 bases to trimming and J lost 15 bases; unmatched junction nucleotides: 9. The CDR3 DNA is TGTGCCTGGGGTCCAGTAGCGGGAGGGCCGTTCTTC. This translates into CAWGPVAGGPFF.

The chain has TRBV7-9 and TRBJ2-1, with TRBD2 identical over 8 bases. V was clipped by 4 bases and J by 0 bases; unmatched bases: 2. The CDR3 length is 15 residues. From germline, CDR1 is SEHNR and CDR2 FQNEAQ (reference sequence). For the CDR3, the DNA is TGTGCCAGCAGCTACACTAGCGGCTCCTACAATGAGCAGTTCTTC. This translates into CASSYTSGSYNEQFF.

The chain uses TRBV11-2 and TRBJ2-4; D is perhaps TRBD1 (6 bases). CDR1 and CDR2 (germline): SGHAT, FQNNGV. This CDR3 has 14 amino acids. Trimming stripped 4 bases from V and 5 bases from J, with 12 bases between. The CDR3 DNA follows: TGTGCCAGCAGCTCGTTCAGACAGGAAAACATTCAGTACTTC. This codes for CASSSFRQENIQYF.

V is TRBV5-1 and J is TRBJ1-2; D gene ambiguous. CDR1 is SGHRS, CDR2 YFSETQ, per germline. V was shortened by 5 bases and J by 5 bases, with 13 bases between the two germline ends. This CDR3 is built from 13 residues. CDR3 coding DNA: TGCGCCAGCAGACGAGAGGCAGATTATGGCTACACCTTC. It is translated as CASRREADYGYTF.

The chain employs TRBV30 and TRBJ1-2, with 9 bases that match TRBD1. The germline V gene has CDR1 GTSNPN and CDR2 SVGIG (reference sequence). V was clipped by 4 bases and J by 1 base; unmatched bases: 7. There are 15 residues in the CDR3. CDR3 amino acids: CAWKTGGTFNYGYTF. CDR3 DNA sequence: TGTGCCTGGAAGACAGGGGGAACTTTTAACTATGGCTACACCTTC.

This clone was seen once. The chain combines TRBV12-5 with TRBJ1-1, with D unresolved. The CDR3 has 13 amino acids. Germline values: CDR1 LGHNT, CDR2 FRNRAP. V lost 7 bases to trimming and J lost 7 bases, with 16 bases between them. In DNA form, the CDR3 reads TGTGCTAGTGCCTTACGGAGAGGAAATGAAGCTTTCTTT. It specifies CASALRRGNEAFF.

This chain connects TRBV10-3 to TRBJ2-2; TRBD2 matches 8 bases. The CDR3 has 15 amino acids. Germline CDR1 reads ENHRY; CDR2 reads SYGVKD. V trimming: 4 bases; J trimming: 5 bases; junction bases outside the gene matches: 6. The CDR3 reads CAISAGGARTGELFF. CDR3 DNA sequence: TGTGCCATCAGTGCCGGGGGGGCCCGAACCGGGGAGCTGTTTTTT.

This clone was found a few times. This chain joins TRBV27 and TRBJ1-1, with TRBD1 as a possible D gene (6 bases). From germline, CDR1 is MNHEY and CDR2 SMNVEV (reference sequence). V dropped 8 bases and J dropped 10 bases, with 11 bases sitting between them. This CDR3 comprises 10 residues. The CDR3 region is CASGRTAAFF. The CDR3, as DNA: TGTGCCAGCGGTCGGACAGCAGCTTTCTTT.

The chain employs TRBV14 and TRBJ2-7; D remains ambiguous. Trimming cost V 1 base and J 6 bases, with 4 bases left between them. The CDR3 covers 11 residues. Germline CDR1 is SGHDN and CDR2 is FVKESK. CDR3 region: CASSQGPEQYF. CDR3 DNA: TGTGCCAGCAGCCAAGGGCCCGAGCAGTACTTC.